These 20 T cell receptor beta chains were all obtained from the same sample, sequenced in a study of control samples from healthy donors and cancer patients. This table comes from immunoSEQ multiplex PCR, and its TCRdb copy is limited to in-frame clones, with some not included. The table includes about 120,000 clones, over 80% detected once. The sequenced sample consisted of PBMCs. The receptor source for this set is a man older than 75 with head and neck cancer.

In regard to this clone: Within the sample, other DNA sequences also encode this same CDR3. The V gene is TRBV11-2, the J gene TRBJ2-3; 7 bases map to TRBD1. CDR3 length: 15 amino acids. The junction had 9 bases not matched to a gene; V was cut back by 4 bases and J by 5 bases. CDR1 is SGHAT and CDR2 is FQNNGV in the germline V gene. CDR3 sequence (DNA): TGTGCCAGCAGCTCCTACAGGGGTAGAGGAGATACGCAGTATTTT. Amino acids: CASSSYRGRGDTQYF.

Points on this clone: This sample also contains other DNA sequences that code for the same CDR3. V gene TRBV5-1 combines with J gene TRBJ2-3; possibly TRBD1 for D (5 bases). Germline CDR1 reads SGHRS; CDR2 reads YFSETQ. This CDR3 region has 14 residues. The V and J ends lost 1 base and 0 bases respectively, with 6 bases between them. The CDR3 loop reads CASSLTGSTDTQYF. The CDR3 DNA is TGCGCCAGCAGCTTGACAGGTAGCACAGATACGCAGTATTTT.

The chain uses TRBV9 and TRBJ2-1, with 9 bases aligning to TRBD2. This CDR3 is built from 14 residues. The ends lost 4 bases at V and 7 bases at J; junction bases unmatched: 6. CDR1 and CDR2 (germline): SGDLS, YYNGEE. This chain's CDR3 is CASSLRGGLNEQFF. In DNA form, the CDR3 reads TGTGCCAGCAGCCTGCGGGGGGGCCTGAATGAGCAGTTCTTC.

The chain couples TRBV18 to TRBJ1-2; 10 bases map to TRBD1. Germline CDR1 and CDR2: KGHSH and LQKENI. The CDR3 sequence is 15 residues long. J gave up 4 bases and V 4 bases, and 6 bases lay outside the gene matches. The CDR3 is CASSQGTGVGYGYTF. CDR3 DNA: TGTGCCAGCTCACAAGGGACAGGGGTTGGCTATGGCTACACCTTC. Complete variable domain (other parts from reference TRBV18 and TRBJ1-2): NAGVMQNPRHLVRRRGQEARLRCSPMKGHSHVYWYRQLPEEGLKFMVYLQKENIIDESGMPKERFSAEFPKEGPSILRIQQVVRGDSAAYFCASSQGTGVGYGYTFGSGTRLTVV.

This clone was observed a few times. The J gene is TRBJ2-7, the V gene TRBV14; 10 positions agree with TRBD1. This CDR3 is built from 14 residues. Per the germline V gene, CDR1 is SGHDN and CDR2 is FVKESK. V lost 4 bases to trimming and J lost 2 bases; unmatched junction nucleotides: 2. CDR3 coding DNA: TGTGCCAGCAGCCGGACAGGGGGTGCCTACGAGCAGTACTTC. Residues: CASSRTGGAYEQYF.

This clone has only one observation. This chain joins TRBV6-5 and TRBJ2-7; D possibly uses TRBD1 or TRBD2 (5 bases each). V was pared by 6 bases and J by 6 bases, with 18 bases between. The length of the CDR3 is 14 residues. The germline CDR1 and CDR2 sequences are MNHEY and SVGAGI. The CDR3 region is CASSPWGKTIEQYF. The CDR3 bases are TGTGCCAGCAGCCCCTGGGGGAAGACCATCGAGCAGTACTTC.

The chain employs TRBV7-2 and TRBJ2-1; 7 bases line up with TRBD1. This CDR3 is built from 15 residues. The V gene's germline CDR1 is SGHTA and CDR2 FQGNSA. V lost 4 bases and J lost 0; bases outside the gene matches: 3. CDR3 in amino acids: CASSSQGFSYNEQFF. CDR3 nucleotide sequence: TGTGCCAGCAGCTCACAGGGGTTCTCCTACAATGAGCAGTTCTTC.

The chain employs TRBV5-1 and TRBJ2-7, with TRBD1 identical over 9 bases. With 7 bases clipped from V and 3 bases from J, the junction kept 8 bases outside the gene matches. CDR3 size: 14 residues. Germline V CDR1 and CDR2: SGHRS, YFSETQ. CDR3 residues: CASAGGQGFYEQYF. The CDR3, as DNA: TGCGCCAGCGCCGGCGGACAGGGGTTCTACGAGCAGTACTTC.

This rearrangement joins TRBV11-2 to TRBJ2-1; a possible D gene is TRBD1 (7 bases). Per germline, CDR1 SGHAT and CDR2 FQNNGV. V was shortened by 5 bases and J by 4 bases, with 27 bases between the two germline ends. This CDR3 contains 19 residues. CDR3: CASSHDPWTGQGGYNEQFF. CDR3 nucleotides: TGTGCCAGCAGCCACGACCCCTGGACAGGTCAGGGGGGTTACAATGAGCAGTTCTTC.

The rearrangement links TRBV11-2 to TRBJ2-2; D gene uncertain. This CDR3 is built from 11 residues. Per the germline V gene, CDR1 is SGHAT and CDR2 is FQNNGV. V was shortened by 5 bases and J by 6 bases, with 4 bases between the two germline ends. CDR3 in amino acids: CASSAPGELFF. CDR3 bases: TGTGCCAGCAGCGCCCCCGGGGAGCTGTTTTTT.

Only one count was recorded for this clone. The CDR3 here is CASSLGGEGTDTQYF. CDR3 coding DNA: TGTGCCAGCAGCTTAGGGGGTGAGGGGACAGATACGCAGTATTTT. The chain links TRBV11-3 to TRBJ2-3; D may match TRBD1 or TRBD2 (5 bases each). This CDR3 is 15 amino acids long. V was shortened by 1 base and J by 3 bases, with 11 bases between the two germline ends. Germline loops: CDR1 SGHNT, CDR2 YENEEA. Looking up the rest from reference TRBV11-3 and TRBJ2-3 gives the full variable domain: EAGVVQSPRYKIIEKKQPVAFWCNPISGHNTLYWYLQNLGQGPELLIRYENEEAVDDSQLPKDRFSAERLKGVDSTLKIQPAELGDSAVYLCASSLGGEGTDTQYFGPGTRLTVL.

The gene calls are TRBV6-4 and TRBJ1-5; D remains unclear. The CDR3 is 17 amino acids. CDR1 MRHNA and CDR2 SNTAGT come from the germline V gene. V lost 4 bases to trimming and J lost 1 base, with 17 bases between them. CDR3 sequence (DNA): TGTGCCAGCAGTGCGACCCCCGCCCTTGGAAGCAATCAGCCCCAGCATTTT. Translation gives CASSATPALGSNQPQHF.

The chain joins TRBV5-4 to TRBJ2-2, with 9 bases aligning to TRBD2. The V and J ends lost 0 bases and 5 bases, in that order; junction bases with no gene match: 2. Germline V CDR1 and CDR2: SGHNT, YYREEE (reference sequence). The CDR3 spans 15 residues. CDR3 coding DNA: TGTGCCAGCAGCTTGGATGGACTAGCGACCGGGGAGCTGTTTTTT. Its protein is CASSLDGLATGELFF.

J is TRBJ2-7 and V is TRBV11-2, with 7 bases aligning to TRBD1. Germline assignment: CDR1 SGHAT and CDR2 FQNNGV. CDR3 size: 15 residues. Trimming cost V 1 base and J 2 bases; bases outside gene matches: 5. The CDR3 sequence: CASSLAGTDAYEQYF. The CDR3 DNA follows: TGTGCCAGCAGCTTAGCCGGGACAGACGCCTACGAGCAGTACTTC.

J is TRBJ2-7 and V is TRBV29-1; 10 bases align to TRBD1. Germline V lookup: CDR1 SQVTM, CDR2 ANQGSEA. This CDR3 has 12 residues. V trimming: 6 bases; J trimming: 7 bases; junction bases outside the gene matches: 6. The CDR3 here is CSVAGQGREQYF. The DNA of the CDR3 is TGCAGCGTCGCGGGACAGGGGCGGGAGCAGTACTTC.

The rearrangement links TRBV25-1 to TRBJ1-4; a weak D match, TRBD1 (5 bases). Germline V gene sequence: CDR1 MGHDK, CDR2 SYGVNS. This CDR3 is 15 amino acids long. V was cut by 1 base and J by 7 bases, with 13 bases left in between. The DNA for the CDR3 is TGTGCCAGCAGTGAATTCCTAGGCGGGGGTGAAAAACTGTTTTTT. This codes for CASSEFLGGGEKLFF.

This clone was observed a single time. V usage is TRBV6-5 and J usage is TRBJ1-2; 8 bases line up with TRBD1. This CDR3 is built from 13 residues. The V gene's germline CDR1 is MNHEY and CDR2 SVGAGI. Trimming cost V 6 bases and J 8 bases; bases outside gene matches: 8. The CDR3 DNA sequence: TGTGCCAGCAGGGATTCCAGGGGGCGGGGCTACACCTTC. Translating gives CASRDSRGRGYTF.

J is TRBJ1-1 and V is TRBV11-2, with D perhaps TRBD1 (5 bases). Trimming took 2 bases from V and 5 from J, leaving 12 bases between them. Per germline, CDR1 SGHAT and CDR2 FQNNGV. This CDR3 contains 14 residues. CDR3 in DNA: TGTGCCAGCAGCTTAAGTCCGGGGCCGACTGAAGCTTTCTTT. This gives the protein CASSLSPGPTEAFF.

This chain uses TRBV4-3 with TRBJ2-7; weak D call: TRBD2 (5 bases). CDR1 LGHNA and CDR2 YSLEER come from the germline V gene. The CDR3 length is 14 residues. V lost 0 bases to trimming and J lost 0 bases, with 6 bases between them. In DNA, the CDR3 is TGCGCCAGCAGCCAAGATCGGGGCTCCTACGAGCAGTACTTC. Its protein product is CASSQDRGSYEQYF.

This clone appeared a single time. This chain uses TRBV6-2 or TRBV6-3 with TRBJ2-7; a possible D gene is TRBD2 (5 bases). This CDR3 has 12 residues. Per germline, CDR1 MNHEY and CDR2 SVGEGT. Trimming took 6 bases from V and 7 from J, leaving 13 bases between them. The DNA of the CDR3 is TGTGCCAGCAGCCCACAACTAGGTGAGCAGTACTTC. This gives the protein CASSPQLGEQYF.